Listed below are T cell receptor beta chains from one sample, sequenced in a study of T-cell reconstitution after alpha-beta-depleted transplantation in children. TCRdb re-called the PCR reads with MiXCR, one entry per CDR3 protein. Here the sample spans hundreds of thousands of distinct CDR3 sequences, about an eighth being singletons. Sequencing used PBMCs, obtained before TCRalphabeta/CD19-depleted stem cell transplant. The source of these receptors is a girl aged 2 to 9 with congenital amegakaryocytic thrombocytopenia, due to receive a stem cell transplant. The CDR3 runs from the conserved cysteine through the conserved F or W. The D gene is left open where the match is weak. For some rows the clone size is stated as once, few or many, or as a class when expanded; others skip it.

TRBJ2-5 TRBV7-2 - - CASSHKFTHQETQYF TGTGCCAGCAGCCACAAATTCACCCACCAAGAGACCCAGTACTTC
TRBJ2-1 TRBV9 few - CASSGERGELRQFF TGTGCCAGCAGCGGTGAGAGAGGGGAGTTGAGGCAGTTCTTC
TRBJ1-1 TRBV5-1 few - CASRQAALREAFF TGCGCCAGCCGACAGGCGGCCTTAAGAGAAGCTTTCTTT
TRBJ1-1 TRBV20-1 many - CSARVGGMEDPFRGEAFF TGCAGTGCTAGGGTAGGAGGGATGGAGGACCCGTTTAGGGGTGAAGCTTTCTTT
TRBJ2-2 TRBV6-2/TRBV6-3 - TRBD2 CASNPSGLYGELFF TGTGCCAGCAACCCTAGCGGTTTATACGGGGAGCTGTTTTTT
TRBJ1-5 TRBV20-1 many - CSARKGAVGNQPQHF TGCAGTGCTAGGAAAGGGGCTGTCGGCAATCAGCCCCAGCATTTT
TRBJ2-4 TRBV7-8 many - CASSWEMAKNIQYF TGTGCCAGCAGCTGGGAAATGGCCAAAAACATTCAGTACTTC
TRBJ2-5 TRBV5-1 few TRBD2 CASSRGLAGDETQYF TGCGCCAGCAGCCGAGGACTAGCGGGAGATGAGACCCAGTACTTC
TRBJ1-2 TRBV18 few - CASSRADTYYGYTF TGTGCCAGCTCACGCGCGGACACGTACTATGGCTACACCTTC
TRBJ2-1 TRBV20-1 few - CSARVAGRIHNEQFF TGCAGTGCTAGAGTTGCGGGCCGGATCCACAATGAGCAGTTCTTC
TRBJ1-1 TRBV27 many - CASSQGTSRTEAFF TGTGCCAGCAGTCAGGGGACATCGAGGACTGAAGCTTTCTTT
TRBJ1-2 TRBV5-1 few - CASSLEAGYGYTF TGCGCCAGCAGCTTGGAGGCAGGTTATGGCTACACCTTC
TRBJ1-2 TRBV10-3 - - CAISESWTAYGYTF TGTGCCATCAGTGAGTCATGGACAGCCTATGGCTACACCTTC
TRBJ2-3 TRBV27 - TRBD2 CASLGQREGTDTQYF TGTGCCAGCCTGGGACAGCGGGAGGGCACAGATACGCAGTATTTT
TRBJ2-1 TRBV20-1 many - CSAIKGGQRNNEQFF TGCAGTGCCATTAAGGGGGGACAGAGAAACAATGAGCAGTTCTTC
TRBJ2-2 TRBV7-2 few - CASSGTIWTGELFF TGTGCCAGCAGCGGAACTATTTGGACCGGGGAGCTGTTTTTT
TRBJ2-3 TRBV29-1 many - CSVRGGVLTDTQYF TGCAGCGTACGAGGAGGGGTACTCACAGATACGCAGTATTTT
TRBJ2-7 TRBV5-1 many - CASSSIPGRVDF TGCGCCAGCAGCTCAATCCCGGGACGGGTGGACTTC
TRBJ1-2 TRBV6-1 many - CASRRGHGYGYTF TGTGCCAGCAGGCGGGGGCATGGCTATGGCTACACCTTC
TRBJ2-2 TRBV10-3 few TRBD2 CAISRTSGANTGELFF TGTGCCATCAGCAGGACTAGCGGAGCGAACACCGGGGAGCTGTTTTTT
TRBJ2-5 TRBV12-3/TRBV12-4 many - CASSFEGKYQETQYF TGTGCCAGCAGTTTCGAGGGGAAGTACCAAGAGACCCAGTACTTC
TRBJ2-2 TRBV7-6 many - CASGLYTGELFF TGTGCCAGCGGCCTTTACACCGGGGAGCTGTTTTTT
TRBJ2-2 TRBV12-3/TRBV12-4 many - CASRRTPNTGELFF TGTGCCAGCAGGAGGACGCCGAACACCGGGGAGCTGTTTTTT
TRBJ1-6 TRBV12-3/TRBV12-4 - TRBD1 CASSLYFQTGNDSPLHF TGTGCCAGCAGTCTGTACTTCCAGACAGGGAACGATTCACCCCTCCACTTT
TRBJ1-1 TRBV7-9 - - CASSFPRTAEAFF TGTGCCAGCAGCTTTCCCCGAACCGCTGAAGCTTTCTTT
TRBJ2-7 TRBV30 - - CAWSVRSVSSYEQYF TGTGCCTGGAGTGTGAGGAGCGTTAGCTCCTACGAGCAGTACTTC
TRBJ1-5 TRBV6-6 many - CASSYGSNQPQHF TGTGCCAGCAGTTACGGCAGCAATCAGCCCCAGCATTTT
TRBJ2-1 TRBV4-1 few TRBD2 CASSLGLAGGPGNEQFF TGCGCCAGCAGCCTTGGACTAGCGGGAGGGCCAGGGAATGAGCAGTTCTTC
TRBJ2-1 TRBV11-1 many TRBD2 CASSLVLNLGREVYNEQFF TGTGCCAGCAGCTTAGTTCTGAACCTAGGGCGGGAGGTTTACAATGAGCAGTTCTTC
TRBJ2-1 TRBV7-9 many - CASSTNPDGSSYNEQFF TGTGCCAGCAGCACAAACCCCGACGGGAGCTCCTACAATGAGCAGTTCTTC
TRBJ2-2 TRBV6-1 once - CASKDGSGELFF TGTGCCAGCAAGGATGGTAGCGGGGAGCTGTTTTTT
TRBJ2-3 TRBV20-1 many - CSARDGGTAGDTQYF TGCAGTGCTAGAGACGGGGGAACCGCAGGAGATACGCAGTATTTT
TRBJ2-7 TRBV20-1 - TRBD2 CSASRRELHYEQYF TGCAGTGCTAGCCGGCGGGAGCTCCACTACGAGCAGTACTTC
TRBJ2-7 TRBV3-1 few TRBD2 CASGGEIFPQYF TGTGCCAGCGGGGGGGAAATCTTCCCACAGTACTTC
TRBJ2-7 TRBV5-1 few - CASSASQGLDEQYF TGCGCCAGCAGCGCTTCTCAGGGGCTTGACGAGCAGTACTTC
TRBJ2-7 TRBV11-2 few TRBD2 CASSKTSGEYEQYF TGTGCCAGCAGTAAGACTAGCGGAGAATACGAGCAGTACTTC
TRBJ2-7 TRBV10-3 - - CAISDRGAPYKQYF TGTGCCATCAGTGATCGCGGGGCCCCCTACAAGCAGTACTTC
TRBJ1-3 TRBV20-1 many - CSASTDTHSGNTIYF TGCAGTGCTAGCACGGACACACACTCTGGAAACACCATATATTTT
TRBJ1-5 TRBV12-3/TRBV12-4 many - CASRTSGEPQHF TGTGCCAGCAGGACTTCCGGGGAGCCCCAGCATTTT
TRBJ2-3 TRBV5-1 few TRBD2 CASSSGREADTQYF TGCGCCAGCAGTAGCGGGAGGGAAGCAGATACGCAGTATTTT
TRBJ1-2 TRBV12-3/TRBV12-4 few - CASSLGGVPGYGYTF TGTGCCAGCAGTTTAGGAGGAGTCCCTGGCTATGGCTACACCTTC